This T cell receptor beta chain was sequenced during a study of blood T cell repertoires in COVID-19. From germline, CDR1 is SGHTA and CDR2 FQGTGA. This CDR3 is built from 16 residues. The V and J ends lost 2 bases and 6 bases respectively, with 19 bases between them. The data were produced by immunoSEQ multiplex PCR, yet TCRdb's version contains in-frame clones alone and is incomplete. The sample yields 250,000 to 350,000 clones, roughly 88% seen once. Ages ranged from roughly 18 to 100 years, with residence in 20 to 30 US areas. The chain recombines TRBV7-3 with TRBJ1-2, with D possibly matching TRBD1 (5 bases). The origin of this receptor is a woman aged 25 to 39 who had recovered from COVID-19. The sequencing input was PBMCs or T cells enriched from blood (not recorded which). CDR3 coding DNA: TGTGCCAGCAGCTTAGGGGCTGCAAGGAGAAGGGATGGCTACACCTTC. As protein: CASSLGAARRRDGYTF. The full variable domain, completed using reference TRBV7-3 and TRBJ1-2, is GAGVSQTPSNKVTEKGKYVELRCDPISGHTALYWYRQSLGQGPEFLIYFQGTGAADDSGLPNDRFFAVRPEGSVSTLKIQRTERGDSAVYLCASSLGAARRRDGYTFGSGTRLTVV.